The 8 T cell receptor beta chains below come from one sample, sequenced in a study of read filtering for tumor transcriptome and immune sequencing. The library was built from roughly 400 ng RNA with molecular barcoded adaptors for alpha/delta and beta/gamma chains. Using its own MiXCR run on the reads, TCRdb lists one record per CDR3 protein. The data show tens of thousands of distinct CDR3 sequences, approximately 12% seen once. The source material was a population of CD138-negative cells sorted from bone marrow. The receptors originated from a donor aged 40 or older with multiple myeloma.

This clonotype appeared many times. The chain employs TRBV7-6 and TRBJ2-1, with D perhaps TRBD2 (6 bases). Trimming stripped 8 bases from V and 5 bases from J, with 19 bases between. The CDR3 sequence is 15 residues long. The germline V gene encodes CDR1 SGHVS and CDR2 FNYEAQ. The CDR3 spells CASLQGLLPDNEQFF. Here the CDR3 DNA reads TGTGCCAGCTTGCAGGGACTCCTCCCTGACAATGAGCAGTTCTTC.

This clonotype was counted ten times or more. This rearrangement joins TRBV29-1 to TRBJ1-1, with a tentative D call TRBD1 (5 bases). The CDR3 contains 12 residues. The germline V and J ends were trimmed by 4 bases and 2 bases, with 8 bases remaining between them. Germline loops: CDR1 SQVTM, CDR2 ANQGSEA. CDR3 protein: CSVGWGNTEAFF. CDR3 DNA: TGCAGCGTTGGGTGGGGCAACACTGAAGCTTTCTTT.

This clonotype was seen just once. A much larger clone differs by one base, so this may be a read error. The rearrangement uses TRBV6-5 and TRBJ2-7; D could derive from TRBD1 or TRBD2 (5 bases each). Per germline, CDR1 MNHEY and CDR2 SVGAGI. CDR3 size: 13 residues. The DNA of the CDR3 is TGTGCCAGCGGTTACTCGCCGTCAAGGGACGCCTCCTTC. This encodes CASGYSPSRDASF.

This sequence joins TRBV20-1 and TRBJ2-1; either TRBD1 or TRBD2 may supply D (6 bases each). The CDR3 is made up of 14 amino acids. Germline lookup yields CDR1 DFQATT and CDR2 SNEGSKA (reference sequence). Trimming took off 6 bases at V and 1 base at J, with 13 bases between the two ends. The DNA of the CDR3 is TGCAGTGCCGAGGGGGGCCTATCCTACAATGAGCAGTTCTTC. The encoded protein is CSAEGGLSYNEQFF.

In its sample, this clonotype was seen many times. The chain joins TRBV9 to TRBJ1-4; D uncertain. CDR1 and CDR2 from the germline V gene are SGDLS and YYNGEE. The CDR3 has 14 residues. V was pared by 3 bases and J by 8 bases, with 14 bases between. CDR3 DNA: TGTGCCAGCAGCGGGGGTATCGGAGAGGAAAAACTGTTTTTT. Translating it yields CASSGGIGEEKLFF.

Comments on this clonotype: A much larger clone is a single base away; this may be a read error. The chain has TRBV28 and TRBJ2-1; 9 positions match TRBD2. Per the germline V gene, CDR1 is MDHEN and CDR2 is SYDVKM. The CDR3 is made up of 15 amino acids. The CDR3 sequence: CASSLTSGPYNEPFF. The CDR3 bases are TGTGCCAGCAGTTTGACTAGCGGTCCCTACAATGAGCCGTTCTTC.

At least ten counts were recorded for this clonotype. The V call is TRBV4-1, the J call TRBJ2-7, with D perhaps TRBD2 (6 bases). In germline, CDR1 is MGHRA, CDR2 YSYEKL. Trimming left V 1 base short and J 9 bases short, with 19 bases between. This CDR3 has 15 residues. The CDR3 sequence: CASSQGLTGSFGQYF. The CDR3 DNA is TGCGCCAGCAGCCAAGGACTTACCGGGAGCTTCGGGCAGTACTTC.

This clonotype was recorded at least ten times. The chain carries TRBV24-1 and TRBJ2-1, with 8 positions matching TRBD2. Germline CDR1 is KGHDR and CDR2 is SFDVKD. V shed 0 bases and J 6 bases; nucleotides not matched to a gene: 6. The CDR3 extends over 16 amino acids. The CDR3 nucleotides read TGTGCCACCAGTGATTTGCCTAGCGGGTTATTCAATGAGCAGTTCTTC. Translated: CATSDLPSGLFNEQFF.